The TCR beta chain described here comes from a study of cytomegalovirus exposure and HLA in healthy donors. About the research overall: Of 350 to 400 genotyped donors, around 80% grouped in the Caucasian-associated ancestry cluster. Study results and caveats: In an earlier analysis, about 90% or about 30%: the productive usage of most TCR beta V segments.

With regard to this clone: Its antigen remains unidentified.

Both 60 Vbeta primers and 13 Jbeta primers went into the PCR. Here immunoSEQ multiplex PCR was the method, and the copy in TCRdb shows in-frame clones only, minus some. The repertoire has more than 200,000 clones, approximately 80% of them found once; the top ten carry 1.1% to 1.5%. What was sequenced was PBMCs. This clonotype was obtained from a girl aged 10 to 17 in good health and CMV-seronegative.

Here the CDR3 reads CASSPSGSGSPLHF. The DNA for the CDR3 is TGTGCCAGCTCACCATCGGGGTCCGGCTCACCCCTCCACTTT. The gene calls are TRBV18 and TRBJ1-6; D is ambiguous. Germline CDR1 and CDR2: KGHSH and LQKENI. V gave up 2 bases and J gave up 10 bases, with 12 bases separating them. This CDR3 is built from 14 residues.